Listed below are T cell receptor beta chains from one sample, sequenced in a study of T cell repertoires in cytomegalovirus infection. TCRdb independently ran MiXCR on the reads; one entry per CDR3 protein. The sample shows roughly 570,000 distinct CDR3 sequences, about 40% of them seen only once. These receptors are not linked to any known antigen. This sample comprised cultured PBMCs, obtained from culture after CMV antigen stimulation. These receptors were taken from a human donor in good health (CMV status not recorded). Some clones in this sample may be carry-over from other donors' samples. The CDR3 runs from the conserved cysteine through the conserved F or W. D genes are given only for firm matches. The listing skips clone size in some rows; elsewhere it reads once, few, many or a size class.

v_call	clone_size	d_call	j_call	cdr3_aa	cdr3_nt
TRBV7-6	NA	TRBD2	TRBJ2-7	CASSHGRRGGSYEQYF	TGTGCCAGCAGCCACGGTCGGCGGGGGGGGTCCTACGAGCAGTACTTC
TRBV27	NA	NA	TRBJ1-1	CASRRMTNTEAFF	TGTGCCAGCAGAAGGATGACCAACACTGAAGCTTTCTTT
TRBV5-6	NA	NA	TRBJ1-1	CASSFQMFEAFF	TGTGCCAGCAGCTTCCAGATGTTTGAAGCTTTCTTT
TRBV12-3/TRBV12-4	NA	TRBD1	TRBJ1-3	CASSFGDSNSGNTIYF	TGTGCCAGCAGTTTCGGGGACAGCAACTCTGGAAACACCATATATTTT
TRBV19	NA	NA	TRBJ2-6	CASSIPGPSGANVLTF	TGTGCCAGTAGTATCCCGGGCCCGTCTGGGGCCAACGTCCTGACTTTC
TRBV6-1	NA	TRBD1	TRBJ1-5	CASSDRTGRGGYSNQPQHF	TGTGCCAGCAGTGATCGGACAGGCCGCGGGGGTTATAGCAATCAGCCCCAGCATTTT
TRBV7-2	NA	TRBD2	TRBJ2-3	CASIRGAGASTDTQYF	TGTGCCAGCATCCGGGGAGCGGGGGCTAGCACAGATACGCAGTATTTT
TRBV6-1	few	TRBD2	TRBJ2-7	CASSEWALAGSFEQYF	TGTGCCAGCAGTGAATGGGCTCTAGCGGGGTCGTTTGAGCAGTACTTC
TRBV7-2	many	TRBD1	TRBJ2-1	CASSRDRAYNEQFF	TGTGCCAGCAGCCGGGACAGGGCCTACAATGAGCAGTTCTTC
TRBV7-2	many	NA	TRBJ1-1	CASSLVWAGHNTEAFF	TGTGCCAGCAGCTTAGTATGGGCAGGGCATAACACTGAAGCTTTCTTT
TRBV11-3	NA	NA	TRBJ2-7	CASSSHTLAPTYSDYERYF	TGTGCCAGCAGCTCTCACACTCTAGCGCCGACCTACTCCGACTACGAGCGGTACTTC
TRBV12-3/TRBV12-4	NA	NA	TRBJ2-2	CASTEETGELFF	TGTGCCAGCACCGAAGAGACCGGGGAGCTGTTTTTT
TRBV11-2	NA	NA	TRBJ2-5	CASSSLPKGTGQTQYF	TGTGCCAGCAGCTCACTTCCCAAGGGGACGGGTCAGACCCAGTACTTC
TRBV6-2/TRBV6-3	NA	NA	TRBJ2-1	CASSYPQVALNEQFF	TGTGCCAGCAGTTACCCCCAGGTGGCCCTCAATGAGCAGTTCTTC
TRBV19	NA	TRBD1	TRBJ1-1	CASTWTGEKTEAFF	TGTGCCAGTACCTGGACAGGGGAGAAAACTGAAGCTTTCTTT
TRBV2	NA	TRBD2	TRBJ2-7	CASSEIASGGSYEQYF	TGTGCCAGCAGTGAGATTGCGAGCGGGGGATCCTACGAGCAGTACTTC
TRBV6-1	many	NA	TRBJ2-2	CASSIEYQEGRPNTGELFF	TGTGCCAGCAGTATCGAATACCAAGAAGGGCGACCGAACACCGGGGAGCTGTTTTTT
TRBV6-2/TRBV6-3	NA	TRBD1	TRBJ2-7	CASSRDRGPWDEQYF	TGTGCCAGCAGCCGGGACAGGGGGCCTTGGGACGAGCAGTACTTC
TRBV2	NA	NA	TRBJ2-7	CATRKGQFYEQYF	TGTGCCACGAGAAAGGGACAATTTTACGAGCAGTACTTC
TRBV5-1	few	NA	TRBJ1-2	CASSLDTYRGYTF	TGCGCCAGCAGCTTGGATACTTACCGGGGCTACACCTTC
TRBV27	NA	TRBD1	TRBJ2-5	CASRPRTGQRWYF	TGTGCCAGCAGACCTCGGACAGGGCAACGCTGGTACTTC
TRBV6-6	NA	NA	TRBJ1-5	CASSARTHYSNQPQHF	TGTGCCAGCAGTGCCCGGACGCACTATAGCAATCAGCCCCAGCATTTT
TRBV29-1	NA	TRBD2	TRBJ2-1	CSGGRAGGNEQFF	TGCAGCGGAGGGAGGGCCGGGGGGAATGAGCAGTTCTTC
TRBV12-3/TRBV12-4	NA	NA	TRBJ1-2	CASSPDSHGYTF	TGTGCCAGCAGTCCCGACTCGCATGGCTACACCTTC
TRBV19	NA	NA	TRBJ1-5	CASSFGVSQPQHF	TGTGCCAGTAGTTTCGGGGTCTCTCAGCCCCAGCATTTT
TRBV28	few	NA	TRBJ2-1	CASRKTEGGYNEQFF	TGTGCCAGCAGAAAAACCGAGGGGGGTTACAATGAGCAGTTCTTC
TRBV12-3/TRBV12-4	NA	NA	TRBJ2-7	CASSPRGGNYEQYF	TGTGCCAGCAGTCCGAGAGGAGGAAACTACGAGCAGTACTTC
TRBV19	NA	NA	TRBJ1-1	CASSARQGSMNTEAFF	TGTGCCAGTAGCGCCCGGCAGGGGTCGATGAACACTGAAGCTTTCTTT
TRBV5-3	NA	NA	TRBJ2-5	CASSSLKTQYF	TGTGCCAGCAGTTCCCTGAAGACCCAGTACTTC
TRBV7-2	few	NA	TRBJ2-1	CASSGGLAPSYNEQFF	TGTGCCAGCAGCGGGGGGTTAGCACCGTCCTACAATGAGCAGTTCTTC
TRBV4-3	NA	TRBD1	TRBJ1-5	CASSQDRAGGQPQHF	TGCGCCAGCAGCCAAGATCGGGCAGGGGGACAGCCCCAGCATTTT
TRBV11-2	few	TRBD1	TRBJ2-2	CASSVTGTGNTGELFF	TGTGCCAGCAGCGTAACCGGGACAGGGAACACCGGGGAGCTGTTTTTT
TRBV12-3/TRBV12-4	NA	NA	TRBJ2-3	CASTLRAQGPDTQYF	TGTGCCAGCACCCTAAGGGCGCAGGGGCCAGATACGCAGTATTTT
TRBV11-2	NA	NA	TRBJ1-5	CASSHAEGGNQPQHF	TGTGCCAGCAGCCATGCGGAGGGGGGGAATCAGCCCCAGCATTTT
TRBV7-9	NA	TRBD1	TRBJ2-7	CASSFSEGAWGYEQYF	TGTGCCAGCAGCTTTTCTGAGGGGGCCTGGGGCTACGAGCAGTACTTC
TRBV7-6	NA	TRBD2	TRBJ2-2	CASSLTTSGQGTGELFF	TGTGCCAGCAGCTTGACGACTAGCGGCCAGGGTACCGGGGAGCTGTTTTTT
TRBV2	NA	NA	TRBJ1-3	CASSVPDSGNTIYF	TGTGCCAGCAGTGTCCCGGACTCTGGAAACACCATATATTTT
TRBV7-6	few	NA	TRBJ2-7	CASSLLSGPSYEQYF	TGTGCCAGCAGCTTACTGAGCGGGCCGTCCTACGAGCAGTACTTC
TRBV4-1	few	NA	TRBJ2-2	CASSQEVAGELFF	TGCGCCAGCAGCCAAGAAGTTGCCGGGGAGCTGTTTTTT
TRBV5-6	NA	NA	TRBJ1-1	CASSLFLGTEAFF	TGTGCCAGCAGCTTGTTTCTAGGCACTGAAGCTTTCTTT
TRBV13	NA	TRBD1	TRBJ2-2	CASSLGITGGTGELFF	TGTGCCAGCAGCTTAGGAATCACAGGGGGCACCGGGGAGCTGTTTTTT
TRBV9	NA	TRBD1	TRBJ1-2	CASSGLTGTGYGYTF	TGTGCCAGCAGCGGCCTGACCGGGACAGGCTATGGCTACACCTTC